This record looks at one TCR beta chain sequence and its context. This could be a read error, since a much larger clone is one nucleotide away. The entry originates in a study of blood T cells in healthy people across ages. The authors extracted at least 6 micrograms of total RNA per sample. Next came a second PCR, run for about 7 to 12 cycles, which used a sample-barcoded 5' primer along with a J-beta primer mix. MiXCR was run by TCRdb on the 5' RACE reads, yielding one entry per CDR3 protein. In the table there are about 800,000 distinct CDR3 sequences, roughly 25% of which are singletons. These data were likewise used in another study, on T cells of mothers and their children. Turning to that study: Input to cDNA synthesis comprised all extracted RNA, at a ratio of approximately 1.5 ug per 15 ul.

Source material: blood. The clonotype originates from a boy aged 5-17 years in good health.

The CDR3 region is CASSQDYQSSYEQYF. CDR3 nucleotides: TGCGCCAGCAGCCAAGATTATCAGAGCAGCTACGAGCAGTACTTC. The rearrangement links TRBV4-3 to TRBJ2-1; D not certain. The DNA end lines up better with TRBJ2-7; the J call may be wrong. Germline values: CDR1 LGHNA, CDR2 YSLEER. The CDR3 length is 15 residues.